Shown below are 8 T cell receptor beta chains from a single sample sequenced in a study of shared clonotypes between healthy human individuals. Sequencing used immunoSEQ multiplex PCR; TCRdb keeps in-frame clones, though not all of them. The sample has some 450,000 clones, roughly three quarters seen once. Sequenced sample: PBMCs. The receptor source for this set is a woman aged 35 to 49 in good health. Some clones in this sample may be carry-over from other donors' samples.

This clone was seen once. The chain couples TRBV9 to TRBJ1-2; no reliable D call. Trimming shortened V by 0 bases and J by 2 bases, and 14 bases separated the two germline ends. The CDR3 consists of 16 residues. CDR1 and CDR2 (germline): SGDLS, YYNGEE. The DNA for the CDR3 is TGTGCCAGCAGCGTAGGGGCAGATTACAACAACTATGGCTACACCTTC. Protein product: CASSVGADYNNYGYTF.

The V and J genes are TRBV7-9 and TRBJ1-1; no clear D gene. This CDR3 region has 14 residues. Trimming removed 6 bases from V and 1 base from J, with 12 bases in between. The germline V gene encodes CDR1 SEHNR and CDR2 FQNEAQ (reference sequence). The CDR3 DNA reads TGTGCCAGCAGGGAGGCAGGACGGAACACTGAAGCTTTCTTT. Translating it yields CASREAGRNTEAFF.

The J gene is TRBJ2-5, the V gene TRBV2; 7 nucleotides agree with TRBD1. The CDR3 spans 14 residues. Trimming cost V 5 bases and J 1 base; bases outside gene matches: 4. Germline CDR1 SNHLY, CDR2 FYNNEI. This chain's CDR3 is CASSIYRGQETQYF. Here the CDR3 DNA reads TGTGCCAGCAGTATTTACAGGGGCCAAGAGACCCAGTACTTC.

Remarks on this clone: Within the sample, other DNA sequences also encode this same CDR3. The CDR3 region has the DNA TGTGCCAGCAGCTTGACAGGGAACACTGAAGCTTTCTTT. This gives the protein CASSLTGNTEAFF. The V call is TRBV5-4, the J call TRBJ1-1; tentative D call: TRBD1 (5 bases). The CDR3 has 13 amino acids. CDR1 SGHNT and CDR2 YYREEE come from the germline V gene (reference sequence). The ends were cut back, 1 base at V and 1 base at J, with 5 bases in the middle.

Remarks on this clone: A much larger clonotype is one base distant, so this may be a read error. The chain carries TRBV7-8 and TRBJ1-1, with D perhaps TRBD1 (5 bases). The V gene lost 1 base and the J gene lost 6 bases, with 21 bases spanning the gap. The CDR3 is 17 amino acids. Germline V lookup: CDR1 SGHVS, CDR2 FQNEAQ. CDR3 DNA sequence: TGTGCCAGCAGCTTAGACCTGGGGGGTCGGTTAATCCCTGAAGCTTTCTTT. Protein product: CASSLDLGGRLIPEAFF.

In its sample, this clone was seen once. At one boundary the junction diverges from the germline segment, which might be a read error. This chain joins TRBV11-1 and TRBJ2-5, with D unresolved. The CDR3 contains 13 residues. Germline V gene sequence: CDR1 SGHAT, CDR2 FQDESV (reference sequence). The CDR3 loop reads CASSLAPPGPKNF. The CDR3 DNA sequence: TGTGCCAGCAGCTTAGCGCCACCCGGGCCTAAAAACTTC.

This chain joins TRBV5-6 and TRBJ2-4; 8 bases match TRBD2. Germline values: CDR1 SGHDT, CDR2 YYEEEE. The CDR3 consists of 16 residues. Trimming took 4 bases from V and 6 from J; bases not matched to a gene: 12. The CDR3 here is CASSLTAGGVRNIQYF. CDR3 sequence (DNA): TGTGCCAGCAGCCTTACGGCGGGAGGCGTTAGAAACATTCAGTACTTC.

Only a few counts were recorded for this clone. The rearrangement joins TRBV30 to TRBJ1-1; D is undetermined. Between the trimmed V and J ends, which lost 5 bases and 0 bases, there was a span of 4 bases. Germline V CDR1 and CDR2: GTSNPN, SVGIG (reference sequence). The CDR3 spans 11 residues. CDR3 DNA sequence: TGTGCCTGGGATATGAACACTGAAGCTTTCTTT. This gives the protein CAWDMNTEAFF.